What follows is one TCR beta chain and its context. The antigen remains unidentified. This entry comes from a study of T cell responses to AZD1222 COVID-19 vaccine. The overall study: Analysis merged second doses at about 4 or about 12 weeks.

The data were produced by immunoSEQ multiplex PCR, yet TCRdb's version contains in-frame clones alone and is incomplete. Of around 120,000 clones listed, roughly 87% are singletons. Regarding the study as a whole: Only 5 to 7 AZD1222 recipients tested seropositive at baseline.

The source was peripheral blood, collected on day 0 of AZD1222 vaccination. This TCR was sampled from an adult in good health.

CDR3 in DNA: TGTGCCAGCAGTTCTCCCTTGGACCCTATTGTGGGAAACACCATATATTTT. It translates to CASSSPLDPIVGNTIYF. The chain employs TRBV28 and TRBJ1-3; D ambiguous. From germline, CDR1 is MDHEN and CDR2 SYDVKM. V lost 4 bases and J lost 4, with 20 bases in between. CDR3 length equals 17 residues.